This T cell receptor beta chain emerged from a study of CD8 T cells in Susac syndrome. Reverse transcription used roughly 0.45 to 1 ug RNA and random hexamers. Amplification of TCR beta CDR3 spanned 54 Vbeta and 13 Jbeta via immunoSEQ multiplex PCR. A single record per CDR3 protein comes from TCRdb applying MiXCR to the immunoSEQ multiplex PCR reads. The table lists approximately 150,000 distinct CDR3 sequences, 90% to 95% of them singletons. The sequenced sample consisted of CD4+ T cells from PBMCs. The origin of this receptor is a human donor in good health.

CDR3 in amino acids: CASSPTGGNYGYTF. The CDR3 DNA sequence: TGTGCCAGCAGCCCAACAGGGGGCAACTATGGCTACACCTTC. The J gene is TRBJ1-2, the V gene TRBV7-2; 9 bases map to TRBD1. The CDR3 is 14 residues long. CDR1 SGHTA and CDR2 FQGNSA come from the germline V gene. The V gene end was trimmed by 5 bases and the J gene end by 2 bases; junction bases not matched to a gene: 3. The full variable domain, in which reference TRBV7-2 and TRBJ1-2 provide the parts outside the CDR3, is GAGVSQSPSNKVTEKGKDVELRCDPISGHTALYWYRQSLGQGLEFLIYFQGNSAPDKSGLPSDRFSAERTGGSVSTLTIQRTQQEDSAVYLCASSPTGGNYGYTFGSGTRLTVV.